This T cell receptor beta chain was sequenced for a study of blood T cells in healthy people across ages. Of note for this clonotype: One junction end disagrees with the germline gene, perhaps due to a read error.

The CDR3 spans 13 residues. From germline, CDR1 is ENHRY and CDR2 SYGVKD. Primers used in a second PCR of roughly 7 to 11 cycles were a sample-barcoded 5' primer and a J-beta primer mix. Every cDNA molecule carried a tag from a template-switch adaptor bearing 12 random nucleotides. A single record per CDR3 protein comes from TCRdb applying MiXCR to the 5' RACE reads. The sample includes 1.5 million to 2 million distinct CDR3 sequences, about 32% of them seen just once. The sequenced sample consisted of blood. This sequence was found in a woman in her 30s in good health. The J gene is TRBJ2-3, the V gene TRBV10-3, with D perhaps TRBD1 (6 bases). CDR3 bases: TGTGCCTCCCGTGAGGGGGTGTCAGATACGCGGTATTTT. Translating gives CASREGVSDTRYF.